This T cell receptor beta chain was recorded in a study of shared clonotypes between healthy human individuals. Data came from immunoSEQ multiplex PCR; TCRdb stores just in-frame clones and leaves some out. The repertoire consists of 470,000 or so clones, with roughly 80% occurring once and the leading ten covering about 12%. Of note for this clone: A much larger clone is a single base away; this may be a read error.

The CDR3 length is 13 residues. Per germline, CDR1 SQVTM and CDR2 ANQGSEA. The material sequenced was PBMCs. V and J are TRBV29-1 and TRBJ2-2, with 7 bases lining up with TRBD1. The clonotype comes from a woman aged 40 to 50 in good health. Some clones in this sample may be carry-over from other donors' samples. CDR3 sequence: CSVNRGGTGELLF. CDR3 sequence (DNA): TGCAGCGTTAACAGGGGCGGCACCGGGGAGCTGCTTTTT.